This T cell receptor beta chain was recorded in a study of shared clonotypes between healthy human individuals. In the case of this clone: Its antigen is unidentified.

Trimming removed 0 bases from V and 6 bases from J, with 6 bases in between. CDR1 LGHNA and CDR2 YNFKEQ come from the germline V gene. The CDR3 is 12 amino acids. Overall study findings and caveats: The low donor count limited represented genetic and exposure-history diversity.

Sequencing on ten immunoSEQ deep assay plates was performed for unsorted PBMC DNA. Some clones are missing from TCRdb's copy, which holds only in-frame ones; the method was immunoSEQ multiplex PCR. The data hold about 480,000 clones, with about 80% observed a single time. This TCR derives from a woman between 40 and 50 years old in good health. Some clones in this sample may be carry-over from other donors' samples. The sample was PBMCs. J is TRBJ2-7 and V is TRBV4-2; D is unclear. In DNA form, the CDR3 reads TGTGCCAGCAGCCAAGATTTGACCGAGCAGTACTTC. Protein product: CASSQDLTEQYF.